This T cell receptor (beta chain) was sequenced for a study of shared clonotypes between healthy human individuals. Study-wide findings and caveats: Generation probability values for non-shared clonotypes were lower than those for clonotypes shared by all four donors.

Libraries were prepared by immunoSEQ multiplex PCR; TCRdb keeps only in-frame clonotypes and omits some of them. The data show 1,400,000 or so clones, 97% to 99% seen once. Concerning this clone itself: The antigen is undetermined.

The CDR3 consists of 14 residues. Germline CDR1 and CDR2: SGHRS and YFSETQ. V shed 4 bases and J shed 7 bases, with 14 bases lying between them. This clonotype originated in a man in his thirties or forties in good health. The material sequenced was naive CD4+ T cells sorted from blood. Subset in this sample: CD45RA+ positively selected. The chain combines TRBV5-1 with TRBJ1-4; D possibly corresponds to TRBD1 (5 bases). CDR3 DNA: TGCGCCAGCAGCCAACCCGGGACGGTTGAAAAACTGTTTTTT. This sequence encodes CASSQPGTVEKLFF.